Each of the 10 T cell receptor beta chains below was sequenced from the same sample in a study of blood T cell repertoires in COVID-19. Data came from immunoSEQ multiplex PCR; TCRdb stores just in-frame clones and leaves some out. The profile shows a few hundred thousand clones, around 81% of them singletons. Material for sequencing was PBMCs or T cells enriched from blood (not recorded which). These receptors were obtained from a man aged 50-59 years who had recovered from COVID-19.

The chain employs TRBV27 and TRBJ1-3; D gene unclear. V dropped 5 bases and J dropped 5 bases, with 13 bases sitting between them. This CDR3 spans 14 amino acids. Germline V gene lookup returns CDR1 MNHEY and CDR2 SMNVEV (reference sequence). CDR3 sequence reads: CASSDTGGRNTIYF. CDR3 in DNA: TGTGCCAGCAGTGATACGGGAGGGAGAAACACCATATATTTT.

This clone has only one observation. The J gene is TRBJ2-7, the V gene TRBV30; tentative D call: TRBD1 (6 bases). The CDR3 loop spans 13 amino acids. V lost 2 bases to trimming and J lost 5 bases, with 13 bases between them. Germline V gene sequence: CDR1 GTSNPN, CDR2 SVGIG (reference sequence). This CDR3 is CAWSTGPKNEQYF. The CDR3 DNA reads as TGTGCCTGGAGTACAGGGCCAAAAAACGAGCAGTACTTC.

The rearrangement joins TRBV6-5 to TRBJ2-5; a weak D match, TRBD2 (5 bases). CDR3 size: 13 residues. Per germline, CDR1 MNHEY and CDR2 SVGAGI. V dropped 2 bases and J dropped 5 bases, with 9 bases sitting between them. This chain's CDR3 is CASSYRGSETQYF. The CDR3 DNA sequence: TGTGCCAGCAGTTACCGCGGGTCTGAGACCCAGTACTTC.

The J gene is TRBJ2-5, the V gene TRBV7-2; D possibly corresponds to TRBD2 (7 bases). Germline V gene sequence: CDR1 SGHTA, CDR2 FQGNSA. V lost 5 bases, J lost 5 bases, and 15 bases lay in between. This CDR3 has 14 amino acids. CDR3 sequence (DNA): TGTGCCAGCAGCCTGCGGCGGGGGCAGGAGACCCAGTACTTC. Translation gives CASSLRRGQETQYF. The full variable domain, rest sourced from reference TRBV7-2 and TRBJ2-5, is GAGVSQSPSNKVTEKGKDVELRCDPISGHTALYWYRQSLGQGLEFLIYFQGNSAPDKSGLPSDRFSAERTGGSVSTLTIQRTQQEDSAVYLCASSLRRGQETQYFGPGTRLLVL.

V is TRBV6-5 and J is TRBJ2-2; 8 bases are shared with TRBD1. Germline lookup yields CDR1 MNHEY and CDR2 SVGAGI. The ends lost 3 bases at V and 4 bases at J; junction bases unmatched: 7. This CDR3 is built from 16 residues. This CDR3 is CASSYPDRGGTGELFF. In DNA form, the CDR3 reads TGTGCCAGCAGTTATCCCGACAGGGGCGGCACCGGGGAGCTGTTTTTT.

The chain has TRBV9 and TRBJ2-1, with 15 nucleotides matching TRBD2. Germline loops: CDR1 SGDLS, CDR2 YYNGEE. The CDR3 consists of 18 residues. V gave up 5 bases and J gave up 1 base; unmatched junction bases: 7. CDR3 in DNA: TGTGCCAGCAGGGTGGGACTAGCGGGAGGAGGATCCTACAATGAGCAGTTCTTC. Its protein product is CASRVGLAGGGSYNEQFF.

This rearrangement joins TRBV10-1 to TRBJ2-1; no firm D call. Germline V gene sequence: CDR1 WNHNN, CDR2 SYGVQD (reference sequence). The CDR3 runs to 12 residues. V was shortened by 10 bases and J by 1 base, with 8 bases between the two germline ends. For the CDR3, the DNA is TGCGCCACCCGCCGGTCCTACAATGAGCAGTTCTTC. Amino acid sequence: CATRRSYNEQFF.

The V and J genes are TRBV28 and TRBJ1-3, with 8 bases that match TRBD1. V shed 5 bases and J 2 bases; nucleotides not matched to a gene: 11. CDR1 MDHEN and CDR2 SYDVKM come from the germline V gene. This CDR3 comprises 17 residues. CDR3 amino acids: CASSPRYRDRPGNTIYF. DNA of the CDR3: TGTGCCAGCAGTCCTCGATACCGGGACAGGCCTGGAAACACCATATATTTT.

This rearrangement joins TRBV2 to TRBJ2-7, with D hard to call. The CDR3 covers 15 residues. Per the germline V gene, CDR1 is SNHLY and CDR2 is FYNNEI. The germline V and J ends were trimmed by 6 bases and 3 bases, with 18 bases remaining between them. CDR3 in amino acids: CASREIRQNFYEQYF. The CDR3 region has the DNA TGTGCCAGCAGGGAGATCCGGCAAAACTTCTACGAGCAGTACTTC.

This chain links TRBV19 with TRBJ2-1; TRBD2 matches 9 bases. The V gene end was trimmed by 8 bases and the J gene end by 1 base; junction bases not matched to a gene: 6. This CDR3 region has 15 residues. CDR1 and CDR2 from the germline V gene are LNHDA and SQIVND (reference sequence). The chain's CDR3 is CASLPTSGSYNEQFF. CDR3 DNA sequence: TGTGCCAGTCTACCTACTAGCGGGTCCTACAATGAGCAGTTCTTC.